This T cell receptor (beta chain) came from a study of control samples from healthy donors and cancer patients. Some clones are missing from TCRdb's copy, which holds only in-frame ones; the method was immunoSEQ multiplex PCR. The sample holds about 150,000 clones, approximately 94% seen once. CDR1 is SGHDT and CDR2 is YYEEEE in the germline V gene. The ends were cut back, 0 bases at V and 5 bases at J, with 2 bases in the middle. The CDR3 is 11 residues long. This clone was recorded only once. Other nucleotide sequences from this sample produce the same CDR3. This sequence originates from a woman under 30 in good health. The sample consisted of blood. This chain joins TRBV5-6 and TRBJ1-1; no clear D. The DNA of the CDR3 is TGTGCCAGCAGCTTGGGTACTGAAGCTTTCTTT. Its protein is CASSLGTEAFF.